The 14 T cell receptor beta chains below were found in one sample sequenced in a study of cytomegalovirus exposure and HLA in healthy donors. 60 Vbeta and 13 Jbeta primers were used in PCR. Data came from immunoSEQ multiplex PCR; TCRdb stores just in-frame clones and leaves some out. The sample has fewer than 150,000 clones; under 85% are singletons. Source material: PBMCs. The receptor set was obtained from a woman aged 50 to 60 in good health and CMV-seropositive.

The chain couples TRBV6-1 to TRBJ1-5; 9 nucleotides match TRBD1. Germline loops: CDR1 MNHNS, CDR2 SASEGT. The ends lost 7 bases at V and 7 bases at J; junction bases unmatched: 5. This CDR3 is 13 amino acids long. For the CDR3, the DNA is TGTGCCAGCACCCGACAGGGGGGACAGCCCCAGCATTTT. The encoded protein is CASTRQGGQPQHF.

The chain is built from TRBV5-8 and TRBJ2-7, with 7 nucleotides matching TRBD1. This CDR3 contains 14 residues. J lost 7 bases, V lost 5 bases, and 12 bases had no gene match. Germline lookup yields CDR1 SGHTS and CDR2 YDEGEE. CDR3 DNA sequence: TGTGCCAGCAGTGTGGGGACAGCCCTCCCGGAGCAGTACTTC. Its protein is CASSVGTALPEQYF.

The chain couples TRBV2 to TRBJ1-4; the D is unclear. Trimming pared 6 bases from V and 4 bases from J, leaving 12 bases between. Germline V CDR1 and CDR2: SNHLY, FYNNEI. The length of the CDR3 is 14 residues. The CDR3 reads CASSLDLVNEKLFF. The CDR3 coding sequence is TGTGCCAGCAGCCTCGACCTAGTTAATGAAAAACTGTTTTTT.

This chain connects TRBV7-9 to TRBJ2-3; possible D gene TRBD2, 5 bases. Trimming shortened V by 6 bases and J by 2 bases, and 12 bases separated the two germline ends. The V gene's germline CDR1 is SEHNR and CDR2 FQNEAQ (reference sequence). This CDR3 spans 14 amino acids. Here the CDR3 reads CASRPGSYTDTQYF. The CDR3 DNA follows: TGTGCCAGCAGACCGGGATCCTACACAGATACGCAGTATTTT.

This clone has only one observation. J is TRBJ1-3 and V is TRBV6-6; the D is unclear. The germline V and J ends were trimmed by 5 bases and 0 bases, with 5 bases remaining between them. There are 13 residues in the CDR3. Germline CDR1 is MNHNY and CDR2 is SVGAGI (reference sequence). CDR3 sequence reads: CASSVVSGNTIYF. The CDR3 nucleotides read TGTGCCAGCAGTGTCGTCTCTGGAAACACCATATATTTT.

The chain links TRBV18 to TRBJ1-2, with 7 positions matching TRBD1. The germline V gene encodes CDR1 KGHSH and CDR2 LQKENI. The J segment lost 4 bases and the V segment lost 0 bases, leaving 5 bases of the junction unmatched. The CDR3 runs to 15 residues. CDR3 residues: CASSPPFGTAYGYTF. Written as DNA, the CDR3 is TGTGCCAGCTCACCACCTTTTGGGACAGCCTATGGCTACACCTTC.

This chain joins TRBV7-2 and TRBJ2-7; D is perhaps TRBD2 (6 bases). Germline CDR1 SGHTA, CDR2 FQGNSA. V was clipped by 3 bases and J by 4 bases, with 16 bases between them. The CDR3 loop spans 15 amino acids. CDR3 protein: CASSFLGGREYEQYF. CDR3 bases: TGTGCCAGCAGCTTCCTGGGGGGAAGAGAGTACGAGCAGTACTTC.

This sequence joins TRBV27 and TRBJ1-3; D is unresolved. V gave up 3 bases and J gave up 4 bases, with 7 bases separating them. Germline CDR1 MNHEY, CDR2 SMNVEV (reference sequence). The CDR3 consists of 13 residues. CDR3 in DNA: TGTGCCAGCAGTTTTTCGTCCGGAAACACCATATATTTT. It codes for CASSFSSGNTIYF.

V is TRBV6-4 and J is TRBJ2-2; 9 nucleotides agree with TRBD2. Germline lookup yields CDR1 MRHNA and CDR2 SNTAGT. V was clipped by 4 bases and J by 4 bases; unmatched bases: 4. The CDR3 loop spans 15 amino acids. This chain's CDR3 is CASSVATSGTGELFF. The CDR3 coding sequence is TGTGCCAGCAGTGTAGCGACTAGCGGCACCGGGGAGCTGTTTTTT.

This clone was seen only once. The chain couples TRBV19 to TRBJ1-5; D remains unclear. The length of the CDR3 is 17 residues. CDR1 LNHDA and CDR2 SQIVND come from the germline V gene (reference sequence). Trimming cost V 2 bases and J 4 bases, with 18 bases left between them. The CDR3 region has the DNA TGTGCCAGTAGTATATCCCCCGAGGAGGGATTTAATCAGCCCCAGCATTTT. Amino acids: CASSISPEEGFNQPQHF.

This clone appeared a few times. The chain employs TRBV5-1 and TRBJ1-4; 9 bases are a match to TRBD1. The V gene's germline CDR1 is SGHRS and CDR2 YFSETQ. V lost 0 bases to trimming and J lost 8 bases; unmatched junction nucleotides: 5. This CDR3 region has 15 residues. CDR3 amino acids: CASSLEGTGPEKLFF. Written as DNA, the CDR3 is TGCGCCAGCAGCTTGGAAGGGACAGGGCCAGAAAAACTGTTTTTT.

The chain employs TRBV6-5 and TRBJ2-2; TRBD1 might be the D (6 bases). The V end lost 5 bases, the J end lost 4 bases, and 14 bases lay between the germline ends. The CDR3 length is 15 residues. The germline V gene has CDR1 MNHEY and CDR2 SVGAGI. The DNA of the CDR3 is TGTGCCAGCAGTCTCCAAGGGGGTTCCACCGGGGAGCTGTTTTTT. It yields the protein CASSLQGGSTGELFF.

The chain couples TRBV5-1 to TRBJ2-2; D remains unclear. CDR1 is SGHRS and CDR2 is YFSETQ in the germline V gene. The CDR3 loop spans 14 amino acids. Trimming removed 0 bases at V and 2 bases at J, with 5 bases between. The CDR3 sequence is CASSLDVNTGELFF. The CDR3 DNA reads TGCGCCAGCAGCTTGGATGTAAACACCGGGGAGCTGTTTTTT.

This sequence joins TRBV5-6 and TRBJ1-1; unclear D gene. The germline CDR1 and CDR2 sequences are SGHDT and YYEEEE. The V end was cut by 0 bases, the J end by 5 bases, with 14 bases between. The CDR3 sequence is 15 residues long. The CDR3 protein is CASSLVSGMATEAFF. In DNA, the CDR3 is TGTGCCAGCAGCTTGGTTTCAGGTATGGCGACTGAAGCTTTCTTT.